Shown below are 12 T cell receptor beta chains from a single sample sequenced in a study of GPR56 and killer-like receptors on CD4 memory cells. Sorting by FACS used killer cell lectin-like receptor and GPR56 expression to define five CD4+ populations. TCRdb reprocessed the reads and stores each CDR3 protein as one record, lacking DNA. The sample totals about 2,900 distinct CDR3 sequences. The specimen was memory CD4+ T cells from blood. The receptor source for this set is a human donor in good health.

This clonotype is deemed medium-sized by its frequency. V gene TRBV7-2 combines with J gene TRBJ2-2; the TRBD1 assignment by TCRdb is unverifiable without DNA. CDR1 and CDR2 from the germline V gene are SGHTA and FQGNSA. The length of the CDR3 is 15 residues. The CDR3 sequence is CASSSSGGYGGELFF.

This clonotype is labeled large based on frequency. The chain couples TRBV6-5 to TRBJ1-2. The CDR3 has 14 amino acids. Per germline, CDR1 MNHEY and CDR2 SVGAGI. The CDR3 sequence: CASSYSRRKYGYTF.

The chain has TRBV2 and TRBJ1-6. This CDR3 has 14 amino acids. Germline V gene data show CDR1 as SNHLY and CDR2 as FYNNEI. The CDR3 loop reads CASSETADNSPLHF.

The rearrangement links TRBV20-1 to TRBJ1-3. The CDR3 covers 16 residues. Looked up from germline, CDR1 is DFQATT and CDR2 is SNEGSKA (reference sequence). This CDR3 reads CSARVASSFSGNTIYF.

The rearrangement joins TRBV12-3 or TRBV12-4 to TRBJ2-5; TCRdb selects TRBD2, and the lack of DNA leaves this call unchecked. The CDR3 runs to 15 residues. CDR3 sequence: CASSLSGRLAGAQYF.

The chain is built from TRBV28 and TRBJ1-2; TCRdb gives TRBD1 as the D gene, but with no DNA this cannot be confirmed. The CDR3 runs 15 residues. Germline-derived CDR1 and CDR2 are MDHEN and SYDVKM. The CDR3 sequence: CASSPRDRDAISYTF.

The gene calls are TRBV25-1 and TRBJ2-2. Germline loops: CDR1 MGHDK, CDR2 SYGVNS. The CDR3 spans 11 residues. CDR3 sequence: CATDVGGELFF.

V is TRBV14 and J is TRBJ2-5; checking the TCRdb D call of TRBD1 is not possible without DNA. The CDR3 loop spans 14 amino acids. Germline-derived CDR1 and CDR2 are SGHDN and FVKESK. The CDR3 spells CASSQDWGAKTQYF. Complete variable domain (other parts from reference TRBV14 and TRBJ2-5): EAGVTQFPSHSVIEKGQTVTLRCDPISGHDNLYWYRRVMGKEIKFLLHFVKESKQDESGMPNNRFLAERTGGTYSTLKVQPAELEDSGVYFCASSQDWGAKTQYFGPGTRLLVL.

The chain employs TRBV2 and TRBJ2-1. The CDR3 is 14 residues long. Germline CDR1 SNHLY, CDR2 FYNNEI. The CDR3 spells CASSEQVTYNEQFF.

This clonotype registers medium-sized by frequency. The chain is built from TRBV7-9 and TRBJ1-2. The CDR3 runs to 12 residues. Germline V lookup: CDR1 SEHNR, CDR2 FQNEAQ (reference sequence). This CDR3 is CASSRVSYGYTF.

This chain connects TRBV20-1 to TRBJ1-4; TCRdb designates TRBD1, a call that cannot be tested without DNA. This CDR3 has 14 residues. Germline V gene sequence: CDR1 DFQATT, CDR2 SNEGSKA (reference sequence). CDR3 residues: CSANPGSTNEKLFF.

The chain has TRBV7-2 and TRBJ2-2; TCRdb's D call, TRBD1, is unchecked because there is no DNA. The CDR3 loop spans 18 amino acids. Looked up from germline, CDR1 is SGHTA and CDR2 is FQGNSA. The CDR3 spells CASSLWGTGGGKDGELFF.